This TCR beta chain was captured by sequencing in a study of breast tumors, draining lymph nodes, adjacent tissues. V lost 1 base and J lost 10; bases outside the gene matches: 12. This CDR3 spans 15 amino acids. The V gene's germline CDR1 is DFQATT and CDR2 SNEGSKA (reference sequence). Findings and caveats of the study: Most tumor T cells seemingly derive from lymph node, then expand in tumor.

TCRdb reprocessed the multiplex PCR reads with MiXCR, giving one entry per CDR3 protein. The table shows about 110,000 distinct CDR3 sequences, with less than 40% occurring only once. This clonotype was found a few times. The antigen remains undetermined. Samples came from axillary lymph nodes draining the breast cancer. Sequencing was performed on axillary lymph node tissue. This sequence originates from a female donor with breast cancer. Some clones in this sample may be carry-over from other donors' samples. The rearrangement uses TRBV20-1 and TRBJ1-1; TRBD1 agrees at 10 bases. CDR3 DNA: TGCAGTGCTAGAGCGCCAGGAAGGGACAGGGGACCAGCTTTCTTT. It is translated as CSARAPGRDRGPAFF.